This T cell receptor (beta chain) was identified in a study of blood T cell repertoires in COVID-19. The CDR3 spans 16 residues. Germline-derived CDR1 and CDR2 are SGHTA and FQGNSA. V lost 5 bases to trimming and J lost 4 bases; unmatched junction nucleotides: 14. Per the original methods: Using reference gene primer amplification, nucleated cell counts were estimated. Generated by immunoSEQ multiplex PCR, the TCRdb table keeps only in-frame clones and is missing some. That table supplies the V and J calls and clone size; D and trimming were determined from the DNA. The repertoire holds tens of thousands of clones, with 75% to 85% as singletons.

Specimen: peripheral blood. The J gene is TRBJ2-7, the V gene TRBV7-2; 7 bases match TRBD2. The clonotype originates from a woman aged 70-85 years with acute or convalescent COVID-19. CDR3: CASSIPGEAGLYEQYF. The CDR3 nucleotides read TGTGCCAGCAGCATACCTGGGGAAGCGGGGTTATACGAGCAGTACTTC.